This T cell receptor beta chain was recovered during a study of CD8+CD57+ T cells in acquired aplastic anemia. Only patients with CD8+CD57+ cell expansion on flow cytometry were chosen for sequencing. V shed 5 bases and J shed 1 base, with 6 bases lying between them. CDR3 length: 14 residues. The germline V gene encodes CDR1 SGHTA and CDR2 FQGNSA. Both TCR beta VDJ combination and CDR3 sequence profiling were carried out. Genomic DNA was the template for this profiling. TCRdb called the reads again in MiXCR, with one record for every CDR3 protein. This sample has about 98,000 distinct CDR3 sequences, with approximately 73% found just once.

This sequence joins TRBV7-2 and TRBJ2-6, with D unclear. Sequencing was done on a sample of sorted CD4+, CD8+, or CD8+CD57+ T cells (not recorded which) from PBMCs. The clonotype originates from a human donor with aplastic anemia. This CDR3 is CASSRESGANVLTF. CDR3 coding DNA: TGTGCCAGCAGCCGCGAGTCTGGGGCCAACGTCCTGACTTTC.